These T cell receptor beta chains were read from a single sample in a study of shared clonotypes between healthy human individuals. The repertoire was sequenced with immunoSEQ multiplex PCR; TCRdb's copy has only in-frame clones and lacks some. The sample has over a million clones, about 84% seen once. Specimen: memory CD4+ T cells from PBMCs. All receptors come from a man aged 18 to 30 in good health. Some clones in this sample may be carry-over from other donors' samples. CDR3s include the opening cysteine and the closing phenylalanine or tryptophan. A D gene is named only where the DNA matches it firmly. A row's size may be missing; if present it is once, few, many or a size class.

V gene	D gene	clone size	J gene	CDR3 protein	CDR3 DNA
TRBV5-1	.	.	TRBJ2-3	CASSSGQYTDTQYF	TGCGCCAGCAGCTCCGGACAGTACACAGATACGCAGTATTTT
TRBV5-1	.	.	TRBJ1-3	CASSLDGTGNTIYF	TGCGCCAGCAGCTTAGATGGGACGGGAAACACCATATATTTT
TRBV28	.	.	TRBJ1-4	CASSRHGTTNEKLFF	TGTGCCAGCAGTCGCCACGGAACAACTAATGAAAAACTGTTTTTT
TRBV19	TRBD2	.	TRBJ2-2	CASRAWISGSSTGELFF	TGTGCCAGTAGGGCCTGGATTAGCGGGAGTAGCACCGGGGAGCTGTTTTTT
TRBV6-5	.	.	TRBJ1-2	CASGGPGASYGYTF	TGTGCCAGCGGGGGACCAGGGGCTTCCTATGGCTACACCTTC
TRBV28	.	.	TRBJ1-4	CASSFGGGSEKLFF	TGTGCCAGCAGTTTTGGAGGGGGAAGTGAAAAACTGTTTTTT
TRBV2	.	.	TRBJ1-2	CASRTRTGPYGYTF	TGTGCCAGCAGAACAAGAACAGGGCCCTATGGCTACACCTTC
TRBV4-1	.	.	TRBJ1-5	CASSPQSAASNQPQHF	TGCGCCAGCAGCCCCCAAAGCGCGGCTAGCAATCAGCCCCAGCATTTT
TRBV10-3	TRBD1	.	TRBJ1-4	CAISRDRESEKLFF	TGTGCCATCAGTAGGGACAGAGAGAGTGAAAAACTGTTTTTT
TRBV5-1	.	few	TRBJ1-2	CASSFGTRYGYTF	TGCGCCAGCAGCTTCGGGACAAGGTATGGCTACACCTTC
TRBV9	TRBD2	.	TRBJ2-3	CASSVGRLAGGTTDTQYF	TGTGCCAGCAGCGTAGGGAGACTAGCGGGAGGGACCACAGATACGCAGTATTTT
TRBV7-9	.	.	TRBJ2-1	CASTHVNNEQFF	TGTGCCAGCACCCACGTGAACAATGAGCAGTTCTTC
TRBV7-3	.	.	TRBJ2-5	CASSLNGVETQYF	TGTGCCAGCAGCTTAAACGGGGTGGAGACCCAGTACTTC
TRBV7-2	.	few	TRBJ1-5	CASSRNGQTNQPQHF	TGTGCCAGCAGTCGAAACGGACAGACAAATCAGCCCCAGCATTTT
TRBV7-8	.	.	TRBJ1-1	CASSSTELNTEAFF	TGTGCCAGCAGCTCGACAGAACTGAACACTGAAGCTTTCTTT
TRBV30	.	.	TRBJ1-2	CAWMWAGYGYTF	TGTGCCTGGATGTGGGCCGGCTATGGCTACACCTTC
TRBV4-1	TRBD2	once	TRBJ2-5	CASSQMGGGTFFGTQYF	TGCGCCAGCAGCCAAATGGGGGGGGGTACCTTTTTCGGGACCCAGTACTTC
TRBV27	.	.	TRBJ1-3	CASSFGNTIYF	TGTGCCAGCAGTTTCGGAAACACCATATATTTT
TRBV29-1	.	.	TRBJ2-7	CSVQKQGSGRIEQYF	TGCAGCGTTCAAAAACAGGGTTCGGGCCGTATCGAGCAGTACTTC
TRBV7-2	.	.	TRBJ2-1	CASHKELGVIQRQFF	TGTGCCAGCCACAAAGAGCTCGGGGTAATCCAGCGGCAGTTCTTC
TRBV4-1	.	few	TRBJ1-2	CASSPVLRVRNYGYTF	TGCGCCAGCAGCCCTGTGTTGCGTGTACGGAACTATGGCTACACCTTC
TRBV29-1	.	.	TRBJ2-3	CSVTAGAGTDTQYF	TGCAGCGTAACCGCGGGGGCGGGCACAGATACGCAGTATTTT
TRBV14	TRBD2	.	TRBJ2-7	CASSQGVLAGGAYEQYF	TGTGCCAGCAGCCAAGGGGTCTTAGCGGGAGGGGCCTACGAGCAGTACTTC
TRBV7-9	TRBD2	.	TRBJ2-7	CASSRQAGGFSEQYF	TGTGCCAGCAGCCGGCAGGCGGGAGGGTTCTCCGAGCAGTACTTC
TRBV2	.	.	TRBJ1-2	CASSVDAGYTF	TGTGCCAGCAGTGTGGATGCTGGCTACACCTTC
TRBV18	TRBD2	.	TRBJ2-7	CASSPTASGVYEQYF	TGTGCCAGCTCACCTACGGCTAGCGGAGTCTACGAGCAGTACTTC
TRBV18	.	once	TRBJ2-7	CASSPPAFRGEQYF	TGTGCCAGCTCACCACCGGCTTTCCGGGGGGAGCAGTACTTC
TRBV18	.	.	TRBJ2-2	CASSQIQGFGGELFF	TGTGCCAGCTCACAGATACAGGGCTTCGGCGGGGAGCTGTTTTTT
TRBV7-2	TRBD2	.	TRBJ2-1	CASSPGLEGTKFF	TGTGCCAGCAGCCCGGGACTAGAGGGGACAAAGTTCTTC
TRBV27	.	.	TRBJ2-7	CASSSRAGGEQYF	TGTGCCAGCTCTTCTCGGGCTGGCGGAGAGCAGTACTTC
TRBV28	TRBD2	.	TRBJ2-3	CASSALADPTDTQYF	TGTGCCAGCAGTGCCCTAGCGGACCCAACAGATACGCAGTATTTT